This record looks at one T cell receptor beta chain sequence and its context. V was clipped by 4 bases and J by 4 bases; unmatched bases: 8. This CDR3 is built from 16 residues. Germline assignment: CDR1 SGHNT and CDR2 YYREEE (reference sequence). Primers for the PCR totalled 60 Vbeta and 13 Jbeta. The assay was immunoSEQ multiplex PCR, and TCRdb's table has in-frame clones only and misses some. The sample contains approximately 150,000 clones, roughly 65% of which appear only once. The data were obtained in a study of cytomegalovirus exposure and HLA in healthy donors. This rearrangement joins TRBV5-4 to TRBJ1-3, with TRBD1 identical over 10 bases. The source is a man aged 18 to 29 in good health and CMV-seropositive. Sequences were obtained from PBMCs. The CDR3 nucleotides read TGTGCCAGCAGCGAGAGGGACAGGGGCTCGGGAAACACCATATATTTT. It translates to CASSERDRGSGNTIYF.